The clone carrying this T cell receptor delta chain was detected only a few times. Antigen: not known. Vdelta1+ thymocyte sorts reached between roughly 98% and 99.6% purity. This specimen belongs to a study of Vδ1+ human thymocytes. RNA was extracted from the cells and then reverse transcribed. CDR3 amplicons came from multiplex PCR with pooled V-gene forward and constant-region reverse primers. TCRdb re-processed the multiplex PCR reads via CATT. The sample consists of just under 55,000 delta-chain clones, approximately 16% of them appearing once. Per germline, CDR1 TSWWSYY and CDR2 QGS. With 0 bases clipped from V and 5 bases from J, the junction kept 10 bases outside the gene matches. The CDR3 contains 17 residues. Study-level findings and limits: In the thymus, TRG and TRD repertoires looked highly polyclonal with Gaussian CDR3 lengths. Unlike peripheral blood Vdelta1+ controls, thymic delta-chain sequences included approximately 20% Vdelta2 and few Vdelta3.

This chain uses TRDV1 with TRDJ1, with 9 bases lining up with TRDD3. Material for sequencing was Vdelta1+ gamma-delta thymocytes from the thymus. This sample's subset: FACS-sorted CD3+ TCRalphabeta- TCRVdelta1+ TCRVdelta2- thymocytes. This sequence originates from a boy younger than two who had congenital heart surgery. DNA of the CDR3: TGTGCTCTTGGGGAACTATTTGGGGGGATACACCGAGATAAACTCATCTTT. Its translation is CALGELFGGIHRDKLIF.